This TCR beta chain appears in the sequencing data of a study of shared clonotypes between healthy human individuals (dated by TCRdb to between 2020 and 2021). About the full investigation: The cohort comprised two women and a few men aged 18 to 49 years. Per donor, three plates each were used for CD4 naive and CD4 memory, two for CD8 naive, and one for CD8 memory. Leukapheresis yielded between about 0.85 and 10 billion PBMCs per donor. To estimate repertoire size and how much clonotypes are shared between individuals, the study performed deep sequencing of blood TCR repertoires from five healthy adults. To increase sequencing depth and limit assay-specific biases, TCR repertoire library preparation and sequencing were carried out by different laboratories using diverse techniques. Overall study results and their limits: Sampling was restricted to blood, and TCR repertoires in tissues likely differ from the TCR repertoires found in blood. Based on pairwise subsampling, the degree of clonotype sharing among donors was expected to be affected by sequencing depth. Rarefaction of sorted-subset datasets indicated incomplete sequencing despite the large sequencing depth. Naive subsets generally had larger estimated clonotype richness than memory subsets. Compared with non-shared clonotypes, the clonotypes found in all four sorted-subset donors had higher generation probabilities. The small number of donors limited the genetic and exposure-history diversity represented. Across a handful of donors, about 4.5% of naive CD4, roughly 3.4% of naive CD8, about 2.3% of memory CD4, and around 0.4% of memory CD8 clonotypes were shared.

The donors were healthy, HIV-negative adults who had no recently reported acute infections or vaccinations. Only Caucasian adults living in Nashville, Tennessee, USA were represented among the donors. Magnetic negative selection was used to enrich CD4+ T cells, after which naive cells were positively selected on CD45RA and the negative fraction became the memory subset. After blood collection by leukapheresis, PBMCs were isolated using Ficoll-Histopaque density gradient centrifugation and then cryopreserved in the vapor phase of liquid nitrogen. Purity and quantity of every magnetically sorted T cell population were checked by analytical flow cytometry. From each sorted fraction, genomic DNA was isolated and quantified by UV absorbance on a Nanodrop 2000c. V is pared back by 3 bases and J by 4 bases, with 7 bases lying between the germline termini. There are 13 amino acids in the CDR3, from cysteine to phenylalanine inclusive. Just CDR3 DNA is preserved here, 39 bases in frame from base 1. The germline V gene (reference sequence) supplies CDR1 LNHDA and CDR2 SQIVND.

Using the deep immunoSEQ assay, multiplex PCR amplified TCR CDR3 regions from genomic DNA. Extracted genomic DNA from each cell subset was distributed evenly across all wells of several immunoSEQ 96-well plates, and each plate was treated as a replicate. Each replicate PCR for sorted subsets received about 200 ng genomic DNA, equal to tens of thousands of T cell genomes. Purified libraries were quantified with a Qubit 3.0 fluorometer, sized on a Bioanalyzer 2100, and re-quantified with the KAPA Library Quantification kit. Every immunoSEQ 96-well plate was sequenced on a separate single-read 150-cycle Illumina NextSeq 550 flow cell. The paper's data handling went like this. Because only junctional sequences without quality scores were contained in the immunoSEQ output, filtering matching that applied to full-length reads could not be performed. To assign V/J genes and CDR3, sequences were annotated against IMGT germline references using PyIR, a Python wrapper for IgBLAST v1.9. Reads were removed for weak V/J assignments (E-value above 1e-6), missing CDR3, stop codons, out-of-frame junctions, or ambiguous translated residues. V3J clonotypes were defined as sequences sharing an identical inferred V gene, J gene, and CDR3 amino acid sequence. The percentage overlap between two repertoires was calculated by dividing the number of shared unique clonotypes by the size of the smaller repertoire. RTK rarefaction, the Chao1 estimator, and Recon v2.1 estimates of unobserved clonotypes were used to assess repertoire richness. OLGA was used to compute generation probabilities for all TCRbeta clonotypes that the gDNA method yielded from a handful of donors. TCRdb stores this immuneACCESS table with in-frame sequences only. Part of the clones is absent; in the studies checked, under half of the shortfall reflects unresolved V genes, and no reason is known for the rest. V and J calls and clone size come straight from that table; D and trimming were deduced from the DNA. The sample data list under 650,000 clones, and approximately 95% of these were observed just once. The ten most abundant clones make up about 0.054% of the sample.

With respect to this clone: No antigen is known for it. Base qualities are not recorded, but no much larger clone differs from it by a single base.

Sequencing used naive CD4+ T cells sorted from blood. The sample's cell subset or site label is to be understood as: CD45RA+ positively selected. The clonotype was recovered from a woman aged 25 to 39 in good health. The V and J genes are TRBV19 and TRBJ2-1, with an unclear D gene assignment. The nucleotide sequence reads TGTGCCAGTAGTATGGGCCAGTACAATGAGCAGTTCTTC. Its amino acids are CASSMGQYNEQFF.